The 27 T cell receptor beta chains below all came from one sample that was sequenced in a study of Graves' ophthalmopathy and Graves' hyperthyroidism. RNA transcripts were the source from which TCR beta CDR3 regions were amplified. Scientists carried out first-round RT-PCR using HTBI primers and then a second-round multiplex PCR. TCRdb re-analysed the multiplex PCR reads in MiXCR, keeping a single row per CDR3 protein. The sample has about 50,000 distinct CDR3 sequences; approximately 47% are singletons. Sequenced sample: peripheral blood. The receptors were sampled from an adult woman with Graves' ophthalmopathy.

This rearrangement joins TRBV15 to TRBJ2-1; D is tentatively TRBD1 or TRBD2 (7 bases each). CDR1 and CDR2 from the germline V gene are LNHNV and YYDKDF (reference sequence). The CDR3 has 20 residues. The V and J ends lost 3 bases and 3 bases respectively, with 27 bases between them. CDR3 loop: CATSRTGRSVAGVGYNEQFF. In DNA, the CDR3 is TGTGCCACCAGCAGGACAGGGAGGAGCGTTGCGGGAGTGGGCTACAATGAGCAGTTCTTC.

There are many counts of this clonotype. The rearrangement joins TRBV12-3 or TRBV12-4 to TRBJ1-1, with 10 nucleotides matching TRBD1. The CDR3 extends over 14 amino acids. V dropped 7 bases and J dropped 2; count of bases not matched to a gene: 4. The CDR3 DNA reads as TGTGCCAGCATCCGGGACAGGGGAAACACTGAAGCTTTCTTT. Translation: CASIRDRGNTEAFF.

This chain connects TRBV7-2 to TRBJ2-2; TRBD2 aligns across 10 bases. Germline V CDR1 and CDR2: SGHTA, FQGNSA. V shed 5 bases and J 8 bases; nucleotides not matched to a gene: 2. This CDR3 comprises 13 residues. The CDR3 is CASSLGLAGELFF. CDR3 bases: TGTGCCAGCAGCCTGGGACTAGCGGGGGAGCTGTTTTTT.

This clonotype was counted many times. The chain is built from TRBV9 and TRBJ2-6; 10 positions match TRBD2. The ends lost 3 bases at V and 0 bases at J; junction bases unmatched: 3. Germline CDR1 is SGDLS and CDR2 is YYNGEE. The CDR3 loop spans 17 amino acids. CDR3 sequence: CASSALAGLSGANVLTF. The CDR3 DNA reads TGTGCCAGCAGCGCACTAGCGGGACTCTCTGGGGCCAACGTCCTGACTTTC. The full variable domain, its missing parts supplied by reference TRBV9 and TRBJ2-6, is DSGVTQTPKHLITATGQRVTLRCSPRSGDLSVYWYQQSLDQGLQFLIQYYNGEERAKGNILERFSAQQFPDLHSELNLSSLELGDSALYFCASSALAGLSGANVLTFGAGSRLTVL.

This clonotype was seen many times. The chain uses TRBV5-1 and TRBJ2-1; 9 bases align to TRBD2. Per germline, CDR1 SGHRS and CDR2 YFSETQ. This CDR3 has 15 amino acids. Trimming at V came to 0 bases and at J to 7 bases, leaving 5 bases not matched to a gene. CDR3 sequence: CASSLVAGDRNEQFF. CDR3 nucleotides: TGCGCCAGCAGCTTGGTAGCGGGAGATAGGAATGAGCAGTTCTTC.

Concerning this clonotype itself: The junction departs from the called germline gene at one end, perhaps through a read error. The chain joins TRBV12-3 or TRBV12-4 to TRBJ1-4; D is undetermined. The length of the CDR3 is 13 residues. CDR3 DNA: TGTGCCATCAGTTTTAGCGCGGCCGAAAAACTGTTTTTT. It codes for CAISFSAAEKLFF.

This clonotype was picked up many times. The chain carries TRBV19 and TRBJ2-5, with 12 bases matching TRBD2. There are 16 residues in the CDR3. V shed 2 bases and J 6 bases; nucleotides not matched to a gene: 7. Germline V gene sequence: CDR1 LNHDA, CDR2 SQIVND (reference sequence). The DNA of the CDR3 is TGTGCCAGTAGTATACGGCGACTAGCGGGAGCTCAGACCCAGTACTTC. It is translated as CASSIRRLAGAQTQYF.

The chain couples TRBV7-8 to TRBJ2-6; D perhaps matches TRBD2 (6 bases). This CDR3 is 13 amino acids long. The germline CDR1 and CDR2 sequences are SGHVS and FQNEAQ. V was clipped by 5 bases and J by 4 bases, with 6 bases between them. The CDR3 spells CASSRGGANVLTF. For the CDR3, the DNA is TGTGCCAGCAGCCGGGGGGGGGCCAACGTCCTGACTTTC.

By share of the sample, this clonotype is medium-sized. The chain links TRBV7-9 to TRBJ2-1; D is undetermined. The CDR3 consists of 10 residues. Trimming took off 2 bases at V and 10 bases at J, with 3 bases between the two ends. Per the germline V gene, CDR1 is SEHNR and CDR2 is FQNEAQ (reference sequence). The CDR3 bases are TGTGCCAGCAGCTTACGCGAGCAGTTCTTC. This translates into CASSLREQFF.

V usage is TRBV24-1 and J usage is TRBJ2-5; D uncertain. Looked up from germline, CDR1 is KGHDR and CDR2 is SFDVKD. Trimming cost V 3 bases and J 2 bases, with 12 bases left between them. This CDR3 is built from 15 residues. Written as DNA, the CDR3 is TGTGCCACCAGTGATGGGTGGGGTAGGCAAGAGACCCAGTACTTC. Translated: CATSDGWGRQETQYF.

This clonotype was observed many times. The gene calls are TRBV5-1 and TRBJ2-1; 10 bases line up with TRBD2. This CDR3 has 15 amino acids. Germline V gene data show CDR1 as SGHRS and CDR2 as YFSETQ. V trimming: 3 bases; J trimming: 2 bases; junction bases outside the gene matches: 2. CDR3 loop: CASSYGLAAYNEQFF. CDR3 bases: TGCGCCAGCAGCTATGGACTAGCGGCCTACAATGAGCAGTTCTTC.

This clonotype was picked up many times. A much larger clone differs from this one at a single base, so this may be a read error. The gene calls are TRBV19 and TRBJ1-1; D is uncertain. The germline V gene has CDR1 LNHDA and CDR2 SQIVND (reference sequence). CDR3 length equals 15 residues. The CDR3 spells CASIGWRTSGTGAFF. The CDR3 DNA reads as TGTGCCAGTATTGGGTGGAGGACCTCGGGCACTGGAGCTTTCTTT.

The chain has TRBV2 and TRBJ2-7; 8 bases fit TRBD1. This CDR3 comprises 15 residues. CDR1 SNHLY and CDR2 FYNNEI come from the germline V gene. Trimming at V came to 3 bases and at J to 8 bases, leaving 12 bases not matched to a gene. CDR3 nucleotides: TGTGCCAGCAGTGACAGGGGGCAGGGACAGCCCCAGCAGTACTTC. Amino acid sequence: CASSDRGQGQPQQYF.

The J gene is TRBJ1-6, the V gene TRBV5-1; possible D gene TRBD1, 6 bases. V lost 2 bases, J lost 8 bases, and 14 bases lay in between. This CDR3 region has 15 residues. Germline V gene lookup returns CDR1 SGHRS and CDR2 YFSETQ. CDR3 coding DNA: TGCGCCAGCAGCTTAACCGGGACACCTTATTCACCCCTCCACTTT. Protein product: CASSLTGTPYSPLHF.

The V gene is TRBV24-1, the J gene TRBJ2-6; TRBD2 matches at 13 bases. CDR1 and CDR2 (germline): KGHDR, SFDVKD. With 1 base clipped from V and 7 bases from J, the junction kept 3 bases outside the gene matches. The CDR3 consists of 17 residues. CDR3 amino acids: CATSDLKGLAGANVLTF. For the CDR3, the DNA is TGTGCCACCAGTGATTTAAAGGGACTAGCGGGAGCCAACGTCCTGACTTTC.

This sequence joins TRBV4-1 and TRBJ2-5; TRBD1 matches 11 bases. Germline CDR1 and CDR2: MGHRA and YSYEKL. This CDR3 spans 15 amino acids. J was trimmed by 5 bases and V by 4 bases; bases with no gene match: 6. DNA for the CDR3: TGCGCCAGCAGCCCGAGGACAGGGGGCTACGAGACCCAGTACTTC. Its protein is CASSPRTGGYETQYF.

CDR3 loop: CASSPGTSTYEHF. The CDR3 coding sequence is TGTGCCAGCAGTCCTGGGACTTCCACCTACGAGCATTTT. The chain joins TRBV7-8 to TRBJ1-5, with a tentative D call TRBD1 (5 bases). Germline assignment: CDR1 SGHVS and CDR2 FQNEAQ. Trimming removed 6 bases at V and 14 bases at J, with 20 bases between. The CDR3 sequence is 13 residues long.

The genes are TRBV15 and TRBJ1-4; D is ambiguous. The V end was cut by 3 bases, the J end by 0 bases, with 14 bases between. The CDR3 is made up of 17 amino acids. CDR1 and CDR2 from the germline V gene are LNHNV and YYDKDF (reference sequence). CDR3 protein: CATSRTQADATNEKLFF. The CDR3 DNA follows: TGTGCCACCAGCAGGACCCAGGCTGATGCAACTAATGAAAAACTGTTTTTT.

As to this clonotype: One junction end does not reproduce the germline sequence, and a read error may be involved. The CDR3 is CSALKRETQYF. DNA of the CDR3: TGTAGTGCTCTAAAACGAGAGACCCAGTACTTC. The gene calls are TRBV20-1 and TRBJ2-5; no firm D call. Germline V gives CDR1 DFQATT, CDR2 SNEGSKA (reference sequence). The CDR3 length is 11 residues.

The chain is built from TRBV20-1 and TRBJ2-2, with 16 bases aligning to TRBD2. The CDR3 totals 19 residues. Germline CDR1 DFQATT, CDR2 SNEGSKA (reference sequence). With V trimmed by 6 bases and J by 7 bases, 17 bases remained unmatched. CDR3 residues: CSALRPGTSGRAVVGELFF. The DNA of the CDR3 is TGCAGTGCACTACGCCCCGGGACTAGCGGGAGGGCCGTCGTCGGGGAGCTGTTTTTT.

The chain combines TRBV19 with TRBJ1-4; 10 bases map to TRBD1. Germline assignment: CDR1 LNHDA and CDR2 SQIVND (reference sequence). The length of the CDR3 is 16 residues. The V gene end was trimmed by 5 bases and the J gene end by 10 bases; junction bases not matched to a gene: 13. The CDR3 loop reads CASSPGTGTGDGKLFF. The CDR3 DNA reads TGTGCCAGTAGTCCAGGAACCGGGACAGGGGATGGAAAACTGTTTTTT.

V and J are TRBV7-3 and TRBJ2-3; D possibly corresponds to TRBD2 (11 bases). V dropped 5 bases and J dropped 4 bases, with 25 bases sitting between them. CDR3 length equals 18 residues. Germline CDR1 is SGHTA and CDR2 is FQGTGA. The CDR3 region is CASSPVAGGTGEADTQYF. CDR3 coding DNA: TGTGCCAGCAGCCCAGTAGCGGGAGGGACAGGGGAGGCAGATACGCAGTATTTT.

This chain uses TRBV10-3 with TRBJ2-2; TRBD1 agrees at 12 bases. The CDR3 sequence is 16 residues long. From germline, CDR1 is ENHRY and CDR2 SYGVKD. CDR3 amino acids: CATHTGTGGPTGELFF. CDR3 sequence (DNA): TGTGCTACCCACACCGGGACAGGGGGCCCCACCGGGGAGCTGTTTTTT.

This clonotype was observed a handful of times. The V and J genes are TRBV3-1 and TRBJ2-2, with 7 bases identical to TRBD2. The CDR3 totals 17 residues. CDR1 LGHDT and CDR2 YNNKEL come from the germline V gene (reference sequence). J lost 5 bases, V lost 1 base, and 10 bases had no gene match. DNA for the CDR3: TGTGCCAGCAGCCAAGCCCTGGGGGGGAGGGCGACCGGGGAGCTGTTTTTT. Translated: CASSQALGGRATGELFF.

This clonotype occurred many times. This may be a read error: a much more frequent sequence differs by one nucleotide. This chain connects TRBV9 to TRBJ1-3, with D unresolved. The CDR3 is made up of 16 amino acids. The germline V gene encodes CDR1 SGDLS and CDR2 YYNGEE. In DNA, the CDR3 is TGTGCCAGCAGCGTAGCCCCGACGGTCTCTGGAAACACCATATGTTTT. Translation: CASSVAPTVSGNTICF.

In regard to this clonotype: A junction end diverges from the germline sequence, so it may reflect a read error. This chain links TRBV6-1 with TRBJ2-5; 7 bases map to TRBD2. This CDR3 region has 14 residues. Germline CDR1 reads MNHNS; CDR2 reads SASEGT. The CDR3, as DNA: TGTGCCAGCAGTGGGGGGACTACCCAAGAGGCCCAGTACTTC. As protein: CASSGGTTQEAQYF.

V is TRBV7-2 and J is TRBJ2-5; tentative D call: TRBD2 (6 bases). CDR1 is SGHTA and CDR2 is FQGNSA in the germline V gene. The CDR3 spans 13 residues. Trimming pared 3 bases from V and 11 bases from J, leaving 16 bases between. CDR3 sequence reads: CASSLDFAGTQYF. Here the CDR3 DNA reads TGTGCCAGCAGCTTGGATTTCGCGGGAACTCAGTACTTC. Drawing the rest from reference TRBV7-2 and TRBJ2-5, the complete variable domain is GAGVSQSPSNKVTEKGKDVELRCDPISGHTALYWYRQSLGQGLEFLIYFQGNSAPDKSGLPSDRFSAERTGGSVSTLTIQRTQQEDSAVYLCASSLDFAGTQYFGPGTRLLVL.